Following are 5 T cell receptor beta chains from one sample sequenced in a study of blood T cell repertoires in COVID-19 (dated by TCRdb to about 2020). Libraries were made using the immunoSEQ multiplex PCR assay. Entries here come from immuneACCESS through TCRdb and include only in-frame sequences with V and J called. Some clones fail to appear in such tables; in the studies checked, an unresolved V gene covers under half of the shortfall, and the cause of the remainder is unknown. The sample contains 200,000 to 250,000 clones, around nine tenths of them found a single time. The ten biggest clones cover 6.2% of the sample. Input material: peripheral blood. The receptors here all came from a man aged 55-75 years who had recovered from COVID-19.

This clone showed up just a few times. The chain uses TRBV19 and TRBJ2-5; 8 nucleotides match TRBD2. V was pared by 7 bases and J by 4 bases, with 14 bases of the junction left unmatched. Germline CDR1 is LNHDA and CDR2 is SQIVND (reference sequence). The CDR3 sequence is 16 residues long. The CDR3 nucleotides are TGTGCCAGTACCAAGGGGCGGGGGGCCCCTGCAGAGACCCAGTACTTC. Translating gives CASTKGRGAPAETQYF. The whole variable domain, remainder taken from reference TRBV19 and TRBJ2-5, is DGGITQSPKYLFRKEGQNVTLSCEQNLNHDAMYWYRQDPGQGLRLIYYSQIVNDFQKGDIAEGYSVSREKKESFPLTVTSAQKNPTAFYLCASTKGRGAPAETQYFGPGTRLLVL.

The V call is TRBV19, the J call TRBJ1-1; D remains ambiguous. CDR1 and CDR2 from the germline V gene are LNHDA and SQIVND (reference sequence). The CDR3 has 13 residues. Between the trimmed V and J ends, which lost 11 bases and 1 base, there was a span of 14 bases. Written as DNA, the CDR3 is TGTGCCCACCATTGGCCGGGGAACACTGAAGCTTTCTTT. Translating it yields CAHHWPGNTEAFF.

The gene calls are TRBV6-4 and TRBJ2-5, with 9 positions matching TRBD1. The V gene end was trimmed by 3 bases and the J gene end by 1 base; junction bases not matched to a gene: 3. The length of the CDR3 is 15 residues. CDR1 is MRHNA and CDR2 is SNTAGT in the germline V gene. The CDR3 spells CASSDLTGGQETQYF. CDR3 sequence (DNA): TGTGCCAGCAGTGATTTGACAGGGGGCCAAGAGACCCAGTACTTC.

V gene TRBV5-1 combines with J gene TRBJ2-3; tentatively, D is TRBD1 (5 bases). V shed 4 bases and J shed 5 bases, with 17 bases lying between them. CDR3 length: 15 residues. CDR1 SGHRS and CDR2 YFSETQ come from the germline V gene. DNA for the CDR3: TGCGCCAGCAGCCCGGACACATCCCAAGGAGATACGCAGTATTTT. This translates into CASSPDTSQGDTQYF.

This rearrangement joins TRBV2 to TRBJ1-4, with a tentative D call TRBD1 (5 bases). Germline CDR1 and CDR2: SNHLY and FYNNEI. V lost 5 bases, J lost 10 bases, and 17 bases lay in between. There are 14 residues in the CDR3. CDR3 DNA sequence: TGTGCCAGCAGTTCCGGGACTGGAGGACGAAAACTGTTTTTT. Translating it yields CASSSGTGGRKLFF.